One and the same sample provided the 21 T cell receptor beta chains below, sequenced in a study of cytomegalovirus exposure and HLA in healthy donors. PCR involved 60 Vbeta and 13 Jbeta primers. Assay: immunoSEQ multiplex PCR; the TCRdb copy retains only in-frame clones and omits some. The specimen's table records 100,000 to 150,000 clones. Specimen: PBMCs. The source is a woman between 40 and 55 years old in good health and CMV-seropositive.

The J gene is TRBJ1-1, the V gene TRBV2; a possible D gene is TRBD1 (6 bases). The CDR3 extends over 15 amino acids. Germline V CDR1 and CDR2: SNHLY, FYNNEI. V lost 6 bases to trimming and J lost 1 base, with 15 bases between them. In DNA form, the CDR3 reads TGTGCCAGCAGGAGAAGCACAGGGCCGAACACTGAAGCTTTCTTT. Amino acids: CASRRSTGPNTEAFF.

The chain has TRBV7-2 and TRBJ2-5, with TRBD2 as a possible D gene (5 bases). The V gene lost 5 bases and the J gene lost 4 bases, with 11 bases spanning the gap. There are 13 residues in the CDR3. CDR1 and CDR2 (germline): SGHTA, FQGNSA. The CDR3 region is CASSPPRGETQYF. The CDR3, as DNA: TGTGCCAGCAGCCCCCCACGGGGAGAGACCCAGTACTTC.

CDR3 nucleotides: TGCGCCAGCAGCGTGGACAGGGAAAATCGTGGCAATCAGCCCCAGCATTTT. Its protein product is CASSVDRENRGNQPQHF. The rearrangement joins TRBV5-1 to TRBJ1-5; 8 bases map to TRBD1. Germline lookup yields CDR1 SGHRS and CDR2 YFSETQ. CDR3 length: 17 amino acids. Germline trimming cut 4 bases from V and 2 bases from J; bases unmatched to any gene: 11.

This chain uses TRBV7-9 with TRBJ2-1; 13 nucleotides align to TRBD2. Germline V lookup: CDR1 SEHNR, CDR2 FQNEAQ (reference sequence). The CDR3 extends over 19 amino acids. Germline trimming cut 4 bases from V and 1 base from J; bases unmatched to any gene: 10. CDR3 residues: CASSSLLAGGGKSYNEQFF. CDR3 nucleotide sequence: TGTGCCAGCAGCTCCTTACTAGCGGGAGGGGGTAAGTCCTACAATGAGCAGTTCTTC.

Written as DNA, the CDR3 is TGTGCCAGCAGTGGGGGGCGGGACAGCACGTACGAGCAGTACTTC. It encodes CASSGGRDSTYEQYF. V usage is TRBV6-1 and J usage is TRBJ2-7, with D possibly matching TRBD1 (7 bases). The germline V and J ends were trimmed by 4 bases and 4 bases, with 17 bases remaining between them. CDR3 size: 15 residues. Germline CDR1 MNHNS, CDR2 SASEGT.

This chain connects TRBV5-1 to TRBJ2-5, with a tentative D call TRBD1 (6 bases). The assigned J gene may be wrong: the sequence end matches TRBJ2-7 better. There are 14 residues in the CDR3. CDR1 and CDR2 from the germline V gene are SGHRS and YFSETQ. CDR3 nucleotides: TGCGCCAGCAGACCCCAGGGGCAGGGTTACGAGCAGTACTTC. Protein sequence: CASRPQGQGYEQYF.

This chain links TRBV4-1 with TRBJ2-7, with TRBD1 matching 9 bases. This CDR3 comprises 15 residues. Germline-derived CDR1 and CDR2 are MGHRA and YSYEKL. J lost 2 bases, V lost 4 bases, and 6 bases had no gene match. The DNA for the CDR3 is TGCGCCAGCAGCCTAGGACAGGGGAATGCCTACGAGCAGTACTTC. Its protein is CASSLGQGNAYEQYF.

The rearrangement joins TRBV19 to TRBJ1-1, with 10 bases lining up with TRBD1. Losses at the gene ends were 5 bases for V and 5 bases for J; bases not matched to a gene: 17. CDR1 is LNHDA, CDR2 SQIVND, per germline (reference sequence). This CDR3 comprises 18 residues. Here the CDR3 reads CASSPTGGAFRFGTEAFF. CDR3 coding DNA: TGTGCCAGTAGTCCGACAGGGGGCGCATTTCGGTTTGGTACTGAAGCTTTCTTT.

The chain recombines TRBV29-1 with TRBJ2-3; D possibly corresponds to TRBD2 (7 bases). The CDR3 has 13 amino acids. Germline assignment: CDR1 SQVTM and CDR2 ANQGSEA. Deletions cut 7 bases from V and 7 bases from J, with 18 bases between. The CDR3 loop is CSGGGTQGNTQYF. The CDR3 nucleotides are TGCAGCGGGGGGGGGACCCAGGGGAATACGCAGTATTTT.

The chain joins TRBV19 to TRBJ2-7; tentatively, D is TRBD1 (5 bases). The ends were cut back, 1 base at V and 4 bases at J, with 11 bases in the middle. The germline V gene encodes CDR1 LNHDA and CDR2 SQIVND (reference sequence). This CDR3 comprises 14 residues. CDR3 coding DNA: TGTGCCAGTAGTATAGGAGACAGAGATTACGAGCAGTACTTC. It encodes CASSIGDRDYEQYF. Filled out from reference TRBV19 and TRBJ2-7, the complete variable domain reads DGGITQSPKYLFRKEGQNVTLSCEQNLNHDAMYWYRQDPGQGLRLIYYSQIVNDFQKGDIAEGYSVSREKKESFPLTVTSAQKNPTAFYLCASSIGDRDYEQYFGPGTRLTVT.

This chain uses TRBV29-1 with TRBJ2-7; 7 bases agree with TRBD1. In germline, CDR1 is SQVTM, CDR2 ANQGSEA. J lost 4 bases, V lost 6 bases, and 6 bases had no gene match. The CDR3 extends over 12 amino acids. The CDR3 sequence is CSVTGQRYEQYF. DNA of the CDR3: TGCAGCGTGACGGGACAGAGGTACGAGCAGTACTTC.

The J gene is TRBJ2-5, the V gene TRBV4-2; TRBD1 matches at 8 bases. CDR1 is LGHNA and CDR2 is YNFKEQ in the germline V gene. This CDR3 has 15 amino acids. V lost 1 base to trimming and J lost 0 bases; unmatched junction nucleotides: 1. The CDR3 nucleotides are TGTGCCAGCAGCCAAGGGACAGGGAACCAAGAGACCCAGTACTTC. Protein product: CASSQGTGNQETQYF.

CDR3 coding DNA: TGTGCCATCAGATCCGACAGGGGGGGTGGTGAGTCCCAGCATTTT. It is translated as CAIRSDRGGGESQHF. The gene calls are TRBV10-3 and TRBJ1-5; 9 positions match TRBD1. The CDR3 extends over 15 amino acids. The ends lost 6 bases at V and 11 bases at J; junction bases unmatched: 14. Germline lookup yields CDR1 ENHRY and CDR2 SYGVKD.

V usage is TRBV19 and J usage is TRBJ2-2; 8 nucleotides match TRBD1. V gave up 5 bases and J gave up 4 bases; unmatched junction bases: 6. This CDR3 is 15 amino acids long. Germline loops: CDR1 LNHDA, CDR2 SQIVND (reference sequence). The CDR3, as DNA: TGTGCCAGTAGTCCGGGACAGGACACCACCGGGGAGCTGTTTTTT. Translation: CASSPGQDTTGELFF.

The chain recombines TRBV11-1 with TRBJ2-5, with 11 bases lining up with TRBD2. The V gene's germline CDR1 is SGHAT and CDR2 FQDESV (reference sequence). The CDR3 totals 16 residues. Unmatched junction bases numbered 7, after V lost 3 bases and J lost 4 bases. The CDR3 nucleotides read TGTGCCAGCAGCTTGAGAAACCTAGCGGGGGGAGAGACCCAGTACTTC. This translates into CASSLRNLAGGETQYF.

The chain links TRBV28 to TRBJ2-7, with D unresolved. Per germline, CDR1 MDHEN and CDR2 SYDVKM. V lost 5 bases and J lost 3, with 5 bases in between. There are 11 residues in the CDR3. As DNA, the CDR3 is TGTGCCAGCAGTGAGAACTACGAGCAGTACTTC. Encoded protein: CASSENYEQYF.

Concerning this clone itself: Other DNA sequences within the sample encode an identical CDR3. The CDR3 reads CASSVAGTDTQYF. CDR3 in DNA: TGTGCCAGCAGCGTAGCGGGCACAGATACGCAGTATTTT. This chain connects TRBV9 to TRBJ2-3; D unresolved. The CDR3 length is 13 residues. Trimming shortened V by 0 bases and J by 1 base, and 3 bases separated the two germline ends. Germline V lookup: CDR1 SGDLS, CDR2 YYNGEE.

The chain uses TRBV5-1 and TRBJ2-1, with TRBD2 matching over 7 bases. The CDR3 runs to 16 residues. V shed 0 bases and J 0 bases; nucleotides not matched to a gene: 3. Per germline, CDR1 SGHRS and CDR2 YFSETQ. The CDR3 bases are TGCGCCAGCAGCTTGGACGGCGGGAGCTCCTACAATGAGCAGTTCTTC. Residues: CASSLDGGSSYNEQFF. The full variable domain, its missing parts supplied by reference TRBV5-1 and TRBJ2-1, is KAGVTQTPRYLIKTRGQQVTLSCSPISGHRSVSWYQQTPGQGLQFLFEYFSETQRNKGNFPGRFSGRQFSNSRSEMNVSTLELGDSALYLCASSLDGGSSYNEQFFGPGTRLTVL.

This sequence joins TRBV5-1 and TRBJ1-1; the D is unclear. With 2 bases removed from V and 1 base from J, the gap between germline ends came to 15 bases. This CDR3 region has 16 residues. Looked up from germline, CDR1 is SGHRS and CDR2 is YFSETQ. The CDR3 here is CASSFGRGVTNTEAFF. The CDR3 coding sequence is TGCGCCAGCAGCTTTGGCCGGGGTGTAACGAACACTGAAGCTTTCTTT.

On this clone itself: Other nucleotide sequences from this sample produce the same CDR3. The chain employs TRBV5-1 and TRBJ2-7; D possibly corresponds to TRBD2 (5 bases). V was shortened by 5 bases and J by 1 base, with 10 bases between the two germline ends. Germline CDR1 and CDR2: SGHRS and YFSETQ. This CDR3 has 13 amino acids. CDR3 sequence: CASSQTGSYEQYF. The CDR3 DNA follows: TGCGCCAGCAGTCAGACGGGATCCTACGAGCAGTACTTC.

The V call is TRBV9, the J call TRBJ2-7, with 11 positions matching TRBD2. There are 18 residues in the CDR3. Germline CDR1 reads SGDLS; CDR2 reads YYNGEE. V was clipped by 1 base and J by 0 bases; unmatched bases: 9. The CDR3 sequence is CASSVSGLAGHYSYEQYF. CDR3 DNA sequence: TGTGCCAGCAGCGTATCCGGACTAGCGGGCCATTACTCCTACGAGCAGTACTTC.